This note documents a single T cell receptor (beta chain) sequence. Its target is unknown. Between the trimmed V and J ends, which lost 5 bases and 9 bases, there was a span of 15 bases. The CDR3 extends over 13 amino acids. CDR1 is SGHRS, CDR2 YFSETQ, per germline. 13 Jbeta primers and 60 Vbeta primers were used for the PCR. Data came from immunoSEQ multiplex PCR; TCRdb stores just in-frame clones and leaves some out. The sample holds 200,000 or so clones, less than 85% seen once. The sample originates from a study of cytomegalovirus exposure and HLA in healthy donors. Findings and limits, study-wide: Later analysis associated a missense DCLRE1C variant with TCR beta V- and J-gene trimming.

The clonotype comes from a man aged 18 to 29 in good health and CMV-seronegative. The rearrangement links TRBV5-1 to TRBJ2-1, with D maybe TRBD1 (8 bases). Input material: PBMCs. In nucleotides, the CDR3 is TGCGCCAGCAGATGGACAGGGAGGGTTGAGCAGTTCTTC. Encoded protein: CASRWTGRVEQFF.